The 19 T cell receptor beta chains below were found in one sample sequenced in a study of identical twins. A single record per CDR3 protein comes from TCRdb applying MiXCR to the 5' RACE reads. The sample has under 900,000 distinct CDR3 sequences; approximately 13% are singletons. The same sample was also studied in work on yellow fever vaccine responses in identical twins.

Material: PBMCs. These receptors came from a woman in her late teens or twenties in good health.

This clonotype was observed a few times. The chain joins TRBV5-1 to TRBJ1-1; no firm D call. Trimming shortened V by 4 bases and J by 1 base, and 11 bases separated the two germline ends. Germline CDR1 and CDR2: SGHRS and YFSETQ. There are 14 residues in the CDR3. The chain's CDR3 is CASSIGLGNTEAFF. The DNA of the CDR3 is TGCGCCAGCAGCATAGGGTTGGGGAACACTGAAGCTTTCTTT.

This clonotype appeared many times. This chain uses TRBV20-1 with TRBJ2-1; D might be TRBD1 (6 bases). From germline, CDR1 is DFQATT and CDR2 SNEGSKA (reference sequence). The CDR3 is 16 residues long. The V end lost 5 bases, the J end lost 7 bases, and 24 bases lay between the germline ends. This CDR3 reads CSAGGIGPGVGNEQFF. In DNA, the CDR3 is TGCAGTGCTGGTGGAATCGGGCCAGGGGTGGGAAATGAGCAGTTCTTC.

Many counts were recorded for this clonotype. The rearrangement uses TRBV24-1 and TRBJ2-1; 7 bases map to TRBD2. Germline trimming cut 2 bases from V and 7 bases from J; bases unmatched to any gene: 10. Germline V gene data show CDR1 as KGHDR and CDR2 as SFDVKD. The CDR3 runs to 16 residues. The CDR3 protein is CATSDWAGDLWNEQFF. The CDR3 coding sequence is TGTGCCACCAGTGATTGGGCGGGAGATCTCTGGAATGAGCAGTTCTTC.

V gene TRBV7-6 combines with J gene TRBJ2-1, with 7 positions matching TRBD2. Germline lookup yields CDR1 SGHVS and CDR2 FNYEAQ. V was pared by 1 base and J by 6 bases, with 18 bases of the junction left unmatched. The CDR3 is made up of 19 amino acids. DNA of the CDR3: TGTGCCAGCAGCTTAGTAACCGGCGGGGGTGGGGGAAGTCTCAATGAGCAGTTCTTC. Translated, it gives CASSLVTGGGGGSLNEQFF.

The chain links TRBV5-1 to TRBJ2-4, with D perhaps assigned TRBD1 or TRBD2 (7 bases each). Trimming removed 0 bases from V and 3 bases from J, with 19 bases in between. Germline-derived CDR1 and CDR2 are SGHRS and YFSETQ. The CDR3 has 18 amino acids. CDR3 loop: CASSLGLQTGRDKNIQYF. CDR3 DNA sequence: TGCGCCAGCAGCTTGGGACTACAGACAGGGAGGGACAAAAACATTCAGTACTTC. Complete variable domain (other parts from reference TRBV5-1 and TRBJ2-4): KAGVTQTPRYLIKTRGQQVTLSCSPISGHRSVSWYQQTPGQGLQFLFEYFSETQRNKGNFPGRFSGRQFSNSRSEMNVSTLELGDSALYLCASSLGLQTGRDKNIQYFGAGTRLSVL.

This chain joins TRBV12-3 or TRBV12-4 and TRBJ2-2; D is tentatively TRBD1 or TRBD2 (5 bases each). This CDR3 comprises 15 residues. V was clipped by 3 bases and J by 6 bases, with 14 bases between them. The CDR3 spells CASSFGGVVAGELFF. CDR3 bases: TGTGCCAGCAGTTTTGGGGGAGTTGTAGCCGGGGAGCTGTTTTTT.

The sample holds a few counts of this clonotype. The genes are TRBV19 and TRBJ1-2; D is ambiguous. The germline gives CDR1 LNHDA, CDR2 SQIVND (reference sequence). This CDR3 has 14 residues. V was trimmed by 3 bases and J by 4 bases, leaving 12 bases between them. The CDR3 DNA reads TGTGCCAGTAGTATTGCGCGGACCACCTATGGCTACACCTTC. It specifies CASSIARTTYGYTF. The full variable domain, with the rest looked up from reference TRBV19 and TRBJ1-2, is DGGITQSPKYLFRKEGQNVTLSCEQNLNHDAMYWYRQDPGQGLRLIYYSQIVNDFQKGDIAEGYSVSREKKESFPLTVTSAQKNPTAFYLCASSIARTTYGYTFGSGTRLTVV.

This clonotype was seen a few times. Mismatch with germline at one junction end may stem from a read error. The chain recombines TRBV2 with TRBJ1-1, with 8 bases fitting TRBD1. Germline V gene sequence: CDR1 SNHLY, CDR2 FYNNEI. The CDR3 contains 16 residues. CDR3 in DNA: TGTGCCAGCCGAGTCGACAGGGGCATGCGGGACACTGAAGCCTTCTTT. It encodes CASRVDRGMRDTEAFF.

The gene calls are TRBV5-1 and TRBJ2-7; 8 nucleotides line up with TRBD1. Germline V gene sequence: CDR1 SGHRS, CDR2 YFSETQ. The length of the CDR3 is 14 residues. With 4 bases clipped from V and 5 bases from J, the junction kept 8 bases outside the gene matches. CDR3 sequence reads: CASSPTGTGNEQYF. CDR3 in DNA: TGCGCCAGCAGCCCAACCGGGACAGGTAACGAGCAGTACTTC. Looking up the rest from reference TRBV5-1 and TRBJ2-7 gives the full variable domain: KAGVTQTPRYLIKTRGQQVTLSCSPISGHRSVSWYQQTPGQGLQFLFEYFSETQRNKGNFPGRFSGRQFSNSRSEMNVSTLELGDSALYLCASSPTGTGNEQYFGPGTRLTVT.

In its sample, this clonotype was seen many times. V is TRBV15 and J is TRBJ2-2; D possibly corresponds to TRBD2 (6 bases). The V gene lost 11 bases and the J gene lost 3 bases, with 10 bases spanning the gap. This CDR3 is 12 amino acids long. In germline, CDR1 is LNHNV, CDR2 YYDKDF (reference sequence). DNA of the CDR3: TGTGCCGCCGGGAGCTACACCGGGGAGCTGTTTTTT. This sequence encodes CAAGSYTGELFF.

This chain connects TRBV24-1 to TRBJ2-1, with 7 bases aligning to TRBD2. This CDR3 spans 16 amino acids. Per the germline V gene, CDR1 is KGHDR and CDR2 is SFDVKD. V lost 1 base and J lost 4; bases outside the gene matches: 6. DNA of the CDR3: TGTGCCACCAGTGATTTTGAGACTAGCAGATACAATGAGCAGTTCTTC. This codes for CATSDFETSRYNEQFF.

The V call is TRBV6-1, the J call TRBJ2-7, with 9 nucleotides matching TRBD2. The CDR3 covers 14 residues. The ends lost 2 bases at V and 7 bases at J; junction bases unmatched: 6. Germline CDR1 is MNHNS and CDR2 is SASEGT. The CDR3 region is CASSEMTSGGEQYF. CDR3 nucleotides: TGTGCCAGCAGTGAAATGACTAGCGGTGGTGAGCAGTACTTC.

This clonotype has a handful of counts. The chain employs TRBV7-9 and TRBJ2-7; D remains unclear. V dropped 5 bases and J dropped 7 bases, with 15 bases sitting between them. Germline assignment: CDR1 SEHNR and CDR2 FQNEAQ (reference sequence). The CDR3 extends over 13 amino acids. The chain's CDR3 is CASSRASGSEQYV. Written as DNA, the CDR3 is TGTGCCAGCAGCCGGGCCTCAGGTAGTGAGCAGTACGTC.

This sequence joins TRBV12-3 or TRBV12-4 and TRBJ2-7; possibly TRBD1 or TRBD2 for D (5 bases each). Trimming pared 10 bases from V and 7 bases from J, leaving 17 bases between. This CDR3 region has 12 residues. CDR3 coding DNA: TGTGCCAAAAACCGGGGCTCCAGGGAGCAGTACGTC. Translated, it gives CAKNRGSREQYV.

This clonotype was seen a few times. This chain uses TRBV7-9 with TRBJ2-7; 9 bases agree with TRBD1. The CDR3 has 14 residues. Germline assignment: CDR1 SEHNR and CDR2 FQNEAQ (reference sequence). V lost 5 bases to trimming and J lost 3 bases; unmatched junction nucleotides: 5. CDR3: CASSDRDRDYEQYF. In nucleotides, the CDR3 is TGTGCCAGCAGCGACCGGGACAGGGACTACGAGCAGTACTTC.

This clonotype was found a few times. V gene TRBV5-1 combines with J gene TRBJ2-7; D is perhaps TRBD2 (5 bases). CDR1 and CDR2 (germline): SGHRS, YFSETQ. Trimming cost V 5 bases and J 5 bases, with 17 bases left between them. The CDR3 has 14 amino acids. The CDR3 loop reads CASSTDGLGDEQYF. DNA for the CDR3: TGCGCCAGCAGTACCGACGGCCTCGGGGACGAGCAGTACTTC. The full variable domain, with the rest looked up from reference TRBV5-1 and TRBJ2-7, is KAGVTQTPRYLIKTRGQQVTLSCSPISGHRSVSWYQQTPGQGLQFLFEYFSETQRNKGNFPGRFSGRQFSNSRSEMNVSTLELGDSALYLCASSTDGLGDEQYFGPGTRLTVT.

This clonotype was seen many times. This chain uses TRBV24-1 with TRBJ2-7; tentatively, D is TRBD2 (6 bases). Germline V CDR1 and CDR2: KGHDR, SFDVKD. V lost 2 bases and J 6 bases, leaving 22 bases between the germline ends. The length of the CDR3 is 17 residues. The CDR3 sequence is CATSDSREPSRPFEQYF. CDR3 DNA sequence: TGTGCCACCAGTGATTCTCGGGAGCCGTCTCGTCCGTTCGAGCAGTACTTC.

V usage is TRBV6-1 and J usage is TRBJ1-5; 9 positions match TRBD1. J was trimmed by 3 bases and V by 6 bases; bases with no gene match: 9. Germline-derived CDR1 and CDR2 are MNHNS and SASEGT. The CDR3 is 16 amino acids. The CDR3 here is CASSSGTGFDNQPQHF. The CDR3 region has the DNA TGTGCCAGCAGCTCCGGGACAGGGTTTGACAATCAGCCCCAGCATTTT.

A few counts support this clonotype. This rearrangement joins TRBV12-3 or TRBV12-4 to TRBJ2-1; D unresolved. CDR3 length: 12 residues. V lost 10 bases and J 4 bases, leaving 11 bases between the germline ends. The DNA for the CDR3 is TGTGCCACCCAACAGAGATACAATGAGCAGTTCTTC. The encoded protein is CATQQRYNEQFF.